The 13 T cell receptor beta chains below come from one sample, sequenced in a study of a mutant IDH1 vaccine in newly diagnosed glioma. Some clones are missing from TCRdb's copy, which holds only in-frame ones; the method was immunoSEQ multiplex PCR. This sample carries 110,000 or so clones, 85% to 90% of them seen once, and the ten largest clones take roughly 0.62%. Regarding time point: week 11, during vaccination. Topical imiquimod was applied with each vaccine dose, which held 300 ug of mutant IDH1 20-mer peptide. No antigen is known for these receptors. The specimen was PBMCs, collected from a glioma patient whose treatment included an IDH1 peptide vaccine. These receptors all come from a woman in her forties or fifties with glioma.

The V gene is TRBV27, the J gene TRBJ2-1; 11 bases match TRBD2. Germline CDR1 MNHEY, CDR2 SMNVEV (reference sequence). With V trimmed by 5 bases and J by 4 bases, 4 bases remained unmatched. CDR3 length: 15 amino acids. This CDR3 is CASSLAGGPYNEQFF. The CDR3 DNA sequence: TGTGCCAGCAGTCTAGCGGGAGGCCCTTACAATGAGCAGTTCTTC.

This sequence joins TRBV5-4 and TRBJ1-4, with D perhaps matching TRBD1 (5 bases). Trimming took 4 bases from V and 5 from J, leaving 12 bases between them. Germline V gene data show CDR1 as SGHNT and CDR2 as YYREEE (reference sequence). This CDR3 region has 14 residues. CDR3 nucleotide sequence: TGTGCCAGCAGCCAGGGACCGATGAATGAAAAACTGTTTTTT. This codes for CASSQGPMNEKLFF. Complete variable domain (other parts from reference TRBV5-4 and TRBJ1-4): ETGVTQSPTHLIKTRGQQVTLRCSSQSGHNTVSWYQQALGQGPQFIFQYYREEENGRGNFPPRFSGLQFPNYSSELNVNALELDDSALYLCASSQGPMNEKLFFGSGTQLSVL.

This clone was counted a single time. The CDR3 loop is CASSSPSFDSYGYTF. In DNA, the CDR3 is TGTGCCAGCAGTTCCCCCTCCTTCGACAGCTATGGCTACACCTTC. V usage is TRBV28 and J usage is TRBJ1-2; D may be TRBD1 (5 bases). The length of the CDR3 is 15 residues. Germline CDR1 is MDHEN and CDR2 is SYDVKM. The V gene lost 4 bases and the J gene lost 4 bases, with 16 bases spanning the gap.

The rearrangement joins TRBV18 to TRBJ2-7; TRBD1 might be the D (5 bases). The V gene's germline CDR1 is KGHSH and CDR2 LQKENI. The V gene lost 3 bases and the J gene lost 1 base, with 10 bases spanning the gap. CDR3 size: 14 residues. The CDR3: CASSPPTASYEQYF. The CDR3 nucleotides are TGTGCCAGCTCACCCCCGACAGCTTCCTACGAGCAGTACTTC.

This CDR3 is CASSAAGTGWTEAFF. CDR3 DNA sequence: TGTGCCAGCAGTGCTGCCGGGACAGGGTGGACTGAAGCTTTCTTT. The V and J genes are TRBV28 and TRBJ1-1; 9 bases line up with TRBD1. Germline CDR1 MDHEN, CDR2 SYDVKM. CDR3 length: 15 residues. Trimming removed 5 bases from V and 5 bases from J; junction bases left unmatched: 9.

V is TRBV11-2 and J is TRBJ2-5; the match to TRBD1 covers 9 bases. The CDR3 is 15 residues long. Germline CDR1 reads SGHAT; CDR2 reads FQNNGV. V lost 6 bases, J lost 4 bases, and 9 bases stayed unmatched. The CDR3, as DNA: TGTGCCAGCAGTTATACAGGGGGCTCGGGAGAGACCCAGTACTTC. Translation gives CASSYTGGSGETQYF.

This chain connects TRBV10-3 to TRBJ2-5; no definite D call. The CDR3 contains 13 residues. Germline V gives CDR1 ENHRY, CDR2 SYGVKD. Trimming left V 3 bases short and J 2 bases short, with 7 bases between. The DNA for the CDR3 is TGTGCCATCAGTGATGGTCAACAAGAGACCCAGTACTTC. The encoded protein is CAISDGQQETQYF.

V usage is TRBV4-2 and J usage is TRBJ2-1, with D possibly being TRBD1 (5 bases). CDR1 is LGHNA, CDR2 YNFKEQ, per germline. The V gene lost 0 bases and the J gene lost 0 bases, with 15 bases spanning the gap. The CDR3 is 18 residues long. Written as DNA, the CDR3 is TGTGCCAGCAGCCAAGAAGGGGCGGACCTACTCTCCTACAATGAGCAGTTCTTC. Amino acid sequence: CASSQEGADLLSYNEQFF.

The chain joins TRBV5-1 to TRBJ2-1; TRBD2 aligns across 11 bases. Germline V gene sequence: CDR1 SGHRS, CDR2 YFSETQ. This CDR3 spans 15 amino acids. V dropped 0 bases and J dropped 15; count of bases not matched to a gene: 11. The CDR3 region is CASSLVGTSGETRFF. The DNA of the CDR3 is TGCGCCAGCAGCTTGGTTGGGACTAGCGGAGAGACGAGGTTCTTC.

The chain carries TRBV9 and TRBJ2-1; no firm D call. There are 13 residues in the CDR3. Germline-derived CDR1 and CDR2 are SGDLS and YYNGEE. V dropped 3 bases and J dropped 1 base, with 5 bases sitting between them. CDR3 coding DNA: TGTGCCAGCAGCGGCCAATCCTACAATGAGCAGTTCTTC. It encodes CASSGQSYNEQFF.

The chain joins TRBV2 to TRBJ1-1; D is unresolved. Germline V lookup: CDR1 SNHLY, CDR2 FYNNEI. The CDR3 runs 13 residues. Here the CDR3 reads CAEVGSANTEAFF. The DNA for the CDR3 is TGTGCAGAGGTGGGGAGCGCGAACACTGAAGCTTTCTTT.

This chain connects TRBV10-1 to TRBJ2-1; 11 bases fit TRBD2. This CDR3 region has 17 residues. V dropped 6 bases and J dropped 6; count of bases not matched to a gene: 13. Germline CDR1 is WNHNN and CDR2 is SYGVQD (reference sequence). The CDR3 DNA reads TGCGCCAGCAGACACGGACTAGCGGGTCGATCGGGCAATGAGCAGTTCTTC. Its translation is CASRHGLAGRSGNEQFF.

V and J are TRBV27 and TRBJ2-1; 9 nucleotides match TRBD1. This CDR3 contains 15 residues. Germline V gives CDR1 MNHEY, CDR2 SMNVEV (reference sequence). Losses at the gene ends were 5 bases for V and 9 bases for J; bases not matched to a gene: 11. The CDR3 DNA reads as TGTGCCAGCAGTGTCCGGACAGGGGTGTGGGGTGAGCAGTTCTTC. It translates to CASSVRTGVWGEQFF.